The rows below give T cell receptor beta chains drawn from one sample of a study of T cell repertoires in cytomegalovirus infection. MiXCR, applied by TCRdb to the reads, yields one record per CDR3 protein. The sample contains a few hundred thousand distinct CDR3 sequences, roughly 16% of which appear only once. The sample consisted of PBMCs. These receptors originate from a human donor in good health (CMV status not recorded). Some clones in this sample may be carry-over from other donors' samples. The CDR3 runs from the conserved cysteine through the conserved F or W. Fields, in order: clone size, J gene, V gene, D gene, CDR3 protein, CDR3 DNA. The D gene is left open where the match is weak. The size entry is marked missing in some rows and otherwise reads once, few, many or a size class.

>many|TRBJ2-1|TRBV7-9|NA
CASSPDSDEQFF
TGTGCCAGCAGCCCTGACAGCGATGAGCAGTTCTTC
>many|TRBJ2-5|TRBV12-3/TRBV12-4|NA
CASSLGLAGETQYF
TGTGCCAGCAGTCTCGGGCTAGCTGGGGAGACCCAGTACTTC
>many|TRBJ1-4|TRBV7-2|NA
CASSLGPQGHEKLFF
TGTGCCAGCAGCTTAGGACCCCAGGGGCATGAAAAACTGTTTTTT
>few|TRBJ1-5|TRBV7-9|TRBD1
CASSLVDRGSNQPQHF
TGTGCCAGCAGCTTAGTAGACAGGGGGTCAAATCAGCCCCAGCATTTT
>few|TRBJ1-1|TRBV2|NA
CASSDISGSGGRPGRGTEAFF
TGTGCCAGCAGTGATATCTCCGGGAGTGGAGGGAGGCCGGGAAGGGGCACTGAAGCTTTCTTT
>NA|TRBJ2-1|TRBV20-1|TRBD2
CSAPRGGLNNEQFF
TGCAGTGCGCCCCGGGGAGGGTTAAACAATGAGCAGTTCTTC
>few|TRBJ2-2|TRBV20-1|NA
CSAAGVAGELFF
TGCAGTGCAGCCGGGGTAGCCGGGGAGCTGTTTTTT
>many|TRBJ2-3|TRBV6-1|NA
CASSEPFTDTQYF
TGTGCCAGCAGTGAACCTTTCACAGATACGCAGTATTTT
>NA|TRBJ2-4|TRBV2|NA
CASMWGESKNIQYF
TGTGCCAGCATGTGGGGGGAGTCCAAAAACATTCAGTACTTC
>NA|TRBJ2-7|TRBV3-1|NA
CASSPTALAYEQYF
TGTGCCAGCAGCCCCACAGCCTTAGCCTACGAGCAGTACTTC
>many|TRBJ2-5|TRBV5-1|NA
CASSWTFQETQYF
TGCGCCAGCAGCTGGACATTCCAAGAGACCCAGTACTTC
>few|TRBJ1-3|TRBV20-1|NA
CSARDSTDGNTIYF
TGCAGTGCTAGAGATTCCACAGACGGAAACACCATATATTTT
>NA|TRBJ2-1|TRBV12-5|NA
CASGLGDPPEQFF
TGTGCTAGTGGTTTGGGGGACCCACCCGAGCAGTTCTTC
>NA|TRBJ1-1|TRBV3-1|NA
CASSQEGTEAFF
TGTGCCAGCAGCCAAGAAGGCACTGAAGCTTTCTTT
>NA|TRBJ2-5|TRBV11-2|NA
CASSLIRGGTQYF
TGTGCCAGCAGCTTAATACGTGGGGGGACCCAGTACTTC
>many|TRBJ2-5|TRBV7-2|TRBD1
CASSLDGQGGETQYF
TGTGCCAGCAGCTTAGACGGACAGGGGGGGGAGACCCAGTACTTC
>few|TRBJ1-6|TRBV20-1|TRBD1
CSARGTGGSPLHF
TGCAGTGCTAGAGGGACAGGGGGTTCACCCCTCCACTTT
>NA|TRBJ2-2|TRBV5-4|NA
CASSKPGELFF
TGTGCCAGCAGCAAACCCGGGGAGCTGTTTTTT
>NA|TRBJ2-2|TRBV4-1|TRBD1
CASSIRDRENTGELFF
TGCGCCAGCAGCATACGGGACAGGGAGAACACCGGGGAGCTGTTTTTT
>many|TRBJ1-2|TRBV6-5|TRBD1
CASSYSGGTGGFYGYTF
TGTGCCAGCAGTTACTCTGGTGGGACAGGGGGCTTCTATGGCTACACCTTC
>few|TRBJ2-7|TRBV28|TRBD2
CATLTSGGASYEQYF
TGTGCCACCTTGACTAGCGGGGGGGCGTCCTACGAGCAGTACTTC
>NA|TRBJ2-5|TRBV6-5|TRBD1
CASSPRTGGEETQYF
TGTGCCAGCAGTCCCAGGACAGGGGGCGAGGAGACCCAGTACTTC
>many|TRBJ1-6|TRBV12-3/TRBV12-4|TRBD1
CASSGLGTGLNSPLHF
TGTGCCAGCAGTGGACTCGGGACAGGGTTAAACTCACCCCTCCACTTT
>NA|TRBJ2-3|TRBV7-2|NA
CASSLVRGSGDTQYF
TGTGCCAGCAGCTTAGTGAGAGGGTCGGGAGATACGCAGTATTTT